This T cell receptor beta chain emerged from a study of T cell responses to AZD1222 COVID-19 vaccine. Study results and caveats: Clonal diversity was possibly underestimated, and white British individuals and females predominated among donors. Spike-specific TCR breadth and depth grew following two AZD1222 doses. The study found vaccine-associated CD4 TCRs spanning spike, dominant at 160-218 and 743-854.

Method: immunoSEQ multiplex PCR; TCRdb's copy keeps in-frame clones and lacks some. The sample includes about 120,000 clones, approximately 90% of them seen just once. V lost 7 bases and J lost 2, with 12 bases in between. The CDR3 is made up of 14 amino acids. Germline-derived CDR1 and CDR2 are SNHLY and FYNNEI. Concerning this clone itself: Its antigen remains unknown.

The V and J genes are TRBV2 and TRBJ1-3; D call uncertain. This specimen was peripheral blood, taken on day 0 of MenACWY control vaccination. This TCR derives from an adult in good health. The CDR3 DNA reads as TGTGCCAGCACTGCGGCCTCCCCTGGAAACACCATATATTTT. Protein sequence: CASTAASPGNTIYF.